Presented here are 7 T cell receptor beta chains from one specimen sequenced in a study of T-cell memory formation after mild COVID-19. TCRdb used MiXCR to reprocess the 5' RACE reads, holding one entry per CDR3 protein. In the table there are approximately 89,000 distinct CDR3 sequences, more than 20% of which are singletons. Sequencing input: PBMCs or a T cell subset sorted from them (not recorded which). All receptors come from a man aged 18 to 30 who had mild COVID-19 (a few samples of this study predate the infection). Cell type and time point are not known.

This chain joins TRBV18 and TRBJ2-3; D remains ambiguous. The CDR3 loop spans 17 amino acids. V was cut by 1 base and J by 3 bases, with 17 bases left in between. Germline lookup yields CDR1 KGHSH and CDR2 LQKENI. CDR3 region: CASSPLRANGKTDTQYF. CDR3 nucleotides: TGTGCCAGCTCACCACTCCGGGCCAACGGCAAGACAGATACGCAGTATTTT.

The sample holds one count of this clonotype. This CDR3 reads CASTQGRLEAFF. CDR3 nucleotide sequence: TGTGCCAGCACCCAAGGCAGACTTGAAGCTTTCTTT. The chain is built from TRBV28 and TRBJ1-1, with no clear D. Germline assignment: CDR1 MDHEN and CDR2 SYDVKM. The V end lost 7 bases, the J end lost 7 bases, and 13 bases lay between the germline ends. The CDR3 totals 12 residues.

This clonotype was recorded a few times. The rearrangement joins TRBV5-1 to TRBJ1-5; 10 bases are shared with TRBD1. CDR3 length: 16 amino acids. J was trimmed by 1 base and V by 0 bases; bases with no gene match: 1. Germline loops: CDR1 SGHRS, CDR2 YFSETQ. CDR3 nucleotides: TGCGCCAGCAGCTTGGAGGGACAGGGGAGCAATCAGCCCCAGCATTTT. It encodes CASSLEGQGSNQPQHF. Full variable domain (missing parts from reference TRBV5-1 and TRBJ1-5): KAGVTQTPRYLIKTRGQQVTLSCSPISGHRSVSWYQQTPGQGLQFLFEYFSETQRNKGNFPGRFSGRQFSNSRSEMNVSTLELGDSALYLCASSLEGQGSNQPQHFGDGTRLSIL.

This clonotype has only a few counts. The chain is built from TRBV15 and TRBJ2-7; a possible D gene is TRBD1 (5 bases). The CDR3 totals 13 residues. Trimming shortened V by 3 bases and J by 3 bases, and 9 bases separated the two germline ends. Germline lookup yields CDR1 LNHNV and CDR2 YYDKDF (reference sequence). This chain's CDR3 is CATSSRESYEQYV. Written as DNA, the CDR3 is TGTGCCACCAGCAGCAGGGAAAGCTACGAGCAGTACGTC.

In its sample, this clonotype was seen many times. The chain carries TRBV6-5 and TRBJ2-1; 15 bases fit TRBD2. The CDR3 length is 16 residues. CDR1 MNHEY and CDR2 SVGAGI come from the germline V gene. V was clipped by 0 bases and J by 6 bases; unmatched bases: 0. CDR3 nucleotide sequence: TGTGCCAGCAGTTACTCGGGACTAGCGGGGGGCAATGAGCAGTTCTTC. It yields the protein CASSYSGLAGGNEQFF.

This clonotype appeared a few times. The genes are TRBV4-3 and TRBJ1-2; TRBD1 matches 9 bases. The CDR3 runs to 15 residues. CDR1 and CDR2 (germline): LGHNA, YSLEER. After removal of 3 bases from V and 3 bases from J, the junction contained 5 bases not matched to a gene. The CDR3 DNA reads TGCGCCAGCAGCCAGGGGACAGGGAGTCACTATGGCTACACCTTC. Amino acid sequence: CASSQGTGSHYGYTF.

The chain links TRBV5-5 to TRBJ2-2, with TRBD1 identical over 7 bases. V shed 4 bases and J 1 base; nucleotides not matched to a gene: 1. The CDR3 extends over 14 amino acids. CDR1 SGHKS and CDR2 YYEKEE come from the germline V gene (reference sequence). The DNA of the CDR3 is TGTGCCAGCAGCGGGGACAGGAACACCGGGGAGCTGTTTTTT. Protein sequence: CASSGDRNTGELFF.